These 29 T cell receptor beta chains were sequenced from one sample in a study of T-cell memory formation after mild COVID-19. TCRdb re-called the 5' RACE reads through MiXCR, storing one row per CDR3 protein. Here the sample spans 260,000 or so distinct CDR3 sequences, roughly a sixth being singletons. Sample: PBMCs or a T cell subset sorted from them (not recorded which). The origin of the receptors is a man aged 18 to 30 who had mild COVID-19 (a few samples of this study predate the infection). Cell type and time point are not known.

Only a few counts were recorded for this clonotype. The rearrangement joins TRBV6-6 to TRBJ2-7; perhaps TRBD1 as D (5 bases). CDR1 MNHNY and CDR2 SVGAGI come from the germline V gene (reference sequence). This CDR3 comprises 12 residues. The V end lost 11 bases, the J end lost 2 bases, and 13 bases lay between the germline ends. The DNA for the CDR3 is TGTGCCTGCGCGTGGGGCCCCTACGAGCAGTACGTC. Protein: CACAWGPYEQYV.

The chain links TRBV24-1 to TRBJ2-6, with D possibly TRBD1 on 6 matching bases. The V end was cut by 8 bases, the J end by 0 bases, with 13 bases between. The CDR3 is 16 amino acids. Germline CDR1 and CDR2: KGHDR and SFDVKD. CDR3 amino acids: CATILKGVSGANVLTF. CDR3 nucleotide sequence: TGTGCCACCATCCTAAAGGGGGTCTCTGGGGCCAACGTCCTGACTTTC.

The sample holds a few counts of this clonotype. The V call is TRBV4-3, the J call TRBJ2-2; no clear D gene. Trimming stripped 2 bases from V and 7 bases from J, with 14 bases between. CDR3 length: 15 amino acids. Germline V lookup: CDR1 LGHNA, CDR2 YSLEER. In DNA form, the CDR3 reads TGCGCCAGCAGCCAAAGACGTTCCCCGGGCGGGGAGCTGTTTTTT. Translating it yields CASSQRRSPGGELFF.

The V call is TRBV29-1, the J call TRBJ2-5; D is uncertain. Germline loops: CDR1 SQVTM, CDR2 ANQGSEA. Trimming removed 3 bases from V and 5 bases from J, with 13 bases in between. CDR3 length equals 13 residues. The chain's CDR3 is CSVDGLQAETQYF. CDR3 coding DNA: TGCAGCGTTGACGGCCTTCAGGCGGAGACCCAGTACTTC.

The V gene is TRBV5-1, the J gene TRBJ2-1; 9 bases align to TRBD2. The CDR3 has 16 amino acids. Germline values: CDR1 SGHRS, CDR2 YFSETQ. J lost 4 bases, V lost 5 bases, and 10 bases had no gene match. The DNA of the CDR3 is TGCGCCAGCAGTGGCCTGAGACTAGCGGATTACAATGAGCAGTTCTTC. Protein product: CASSGLRLADYNEQFF.

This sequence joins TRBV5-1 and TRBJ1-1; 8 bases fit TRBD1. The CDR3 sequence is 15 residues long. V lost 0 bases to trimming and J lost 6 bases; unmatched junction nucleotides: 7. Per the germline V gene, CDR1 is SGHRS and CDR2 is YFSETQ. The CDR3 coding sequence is TGCGCCAGCAGCTTGGTCAGGGGGCTTGTTGCTGAAGCTTTCTTT. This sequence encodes CASSLVRGLVAEAFF.

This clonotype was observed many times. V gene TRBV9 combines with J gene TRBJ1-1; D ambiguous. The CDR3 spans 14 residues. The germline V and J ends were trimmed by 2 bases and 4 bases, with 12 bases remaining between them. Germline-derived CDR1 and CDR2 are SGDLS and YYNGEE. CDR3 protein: CASSVGTMSTEAFF. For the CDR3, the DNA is TGTGCCAGCAGCGTCGGCACTATGAGCACTGAAGCTTTCTTT.

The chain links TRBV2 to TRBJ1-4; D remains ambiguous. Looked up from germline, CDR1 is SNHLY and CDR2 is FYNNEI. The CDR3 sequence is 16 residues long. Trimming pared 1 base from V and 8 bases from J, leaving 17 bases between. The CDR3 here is CASSEGALIISEKLFF. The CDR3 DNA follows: TGTGCCAGCAGTGAAGGGGCCCTCATTATTTCGGAAAAACTGTTTTTT. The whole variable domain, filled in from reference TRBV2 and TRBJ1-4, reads EPEVTQTPSHQVTQMGQEVILRCVPISNHLYFYWYRQILGQKVEFLVSFYNNEISEKSEIFDDQFSVERPDGSNFTLKIRSTKLEDSAMYFCASSEGALIISEKLFFGSGTQLSVL.

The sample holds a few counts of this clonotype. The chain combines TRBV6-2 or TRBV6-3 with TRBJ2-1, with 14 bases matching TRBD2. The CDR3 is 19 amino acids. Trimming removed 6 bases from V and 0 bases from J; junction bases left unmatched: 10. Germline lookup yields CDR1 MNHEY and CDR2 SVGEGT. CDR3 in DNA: TGTGCCAGCAGCCGAGGGAGACTAGCGGGGGGGAGCTCCTACAATGAGCAGTTCTTC. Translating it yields CASSRGRLAGGSSYNEQFF.

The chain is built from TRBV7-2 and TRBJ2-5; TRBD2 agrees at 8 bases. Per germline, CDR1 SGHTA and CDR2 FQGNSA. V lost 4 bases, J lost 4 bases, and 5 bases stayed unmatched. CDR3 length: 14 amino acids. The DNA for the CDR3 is TGTGCCAGCAGCTCCCGGGGGGGGGTAGAGACCCAGTACTTC. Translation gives CASSSRGGVETQYF.

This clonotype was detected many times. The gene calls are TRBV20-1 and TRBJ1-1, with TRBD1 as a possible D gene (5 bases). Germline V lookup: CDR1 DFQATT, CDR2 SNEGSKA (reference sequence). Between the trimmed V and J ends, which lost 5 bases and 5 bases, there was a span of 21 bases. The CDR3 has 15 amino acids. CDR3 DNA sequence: TGCAGTGCTCCTAGATTGGGGCGCTGGGATACTGAAGCTTTCTTT. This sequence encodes CSAPRLGRWDTEAFF.

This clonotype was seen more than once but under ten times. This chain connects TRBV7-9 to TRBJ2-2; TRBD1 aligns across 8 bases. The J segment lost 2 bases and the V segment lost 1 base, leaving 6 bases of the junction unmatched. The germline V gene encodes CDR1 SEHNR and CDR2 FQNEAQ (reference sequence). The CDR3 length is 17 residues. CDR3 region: CASSLVFGTGNTGELFF. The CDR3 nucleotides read TGTGCCAGCAGCTTAGTATTTGGGACAGGCAACACCGGGGAGCTGTTTTTT.

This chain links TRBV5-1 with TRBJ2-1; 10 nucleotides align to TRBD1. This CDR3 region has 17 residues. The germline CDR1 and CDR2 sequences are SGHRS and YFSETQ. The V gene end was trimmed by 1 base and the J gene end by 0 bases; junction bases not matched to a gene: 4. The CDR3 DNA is TGCGCCAGCAGCTTGAGGGGACAGGGGAGCTCCTACAATGAGCAGTTCTTC. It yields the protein CASSLRGQGSSYNEQFF. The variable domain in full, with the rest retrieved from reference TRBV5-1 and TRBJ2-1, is KAGVTQTPRYLIKTRGQQVTLSCSPISGHRSVSWYQQTPGQGLQFLFEYFSETQRNKGNFPGRFSGRQFSNSRSEMNVSTLELGDSALYLCASSLRGQGSSYNEQFFGPGTRLTVL.

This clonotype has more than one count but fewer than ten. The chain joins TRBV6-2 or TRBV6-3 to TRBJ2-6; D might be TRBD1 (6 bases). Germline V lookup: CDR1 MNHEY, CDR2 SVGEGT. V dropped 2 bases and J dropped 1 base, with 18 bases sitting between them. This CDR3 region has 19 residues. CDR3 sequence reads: CASSYPRIPDRSGANVLTF. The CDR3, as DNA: TGTGCCAGCAGTTACCCGAGGATCCCCGACAGGTCTGGGGCCAACGTCCTGACTTTC.

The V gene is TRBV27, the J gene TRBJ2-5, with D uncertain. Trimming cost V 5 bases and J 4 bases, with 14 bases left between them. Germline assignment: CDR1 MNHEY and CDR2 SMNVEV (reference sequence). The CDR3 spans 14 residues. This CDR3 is CASSPGPLAETQYF. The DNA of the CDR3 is TGTGCCAGCAGTCCCGGCCCGCTCGCAGAGACCCAGTACTTC.

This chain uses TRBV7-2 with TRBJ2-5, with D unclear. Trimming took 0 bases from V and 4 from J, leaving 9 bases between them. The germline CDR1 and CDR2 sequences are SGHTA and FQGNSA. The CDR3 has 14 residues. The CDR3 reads CASSLAWAGETQYF. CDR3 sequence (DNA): TGTGCCAGCAGCTTAGCGTGGGCCGGAGAGACCCAGTACTTC. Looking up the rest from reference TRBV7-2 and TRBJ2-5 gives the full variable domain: GAGVSQSPSNKVTEKGKDVELRCDPISGHTALYWYRQSLGQGLEFLIYFQGNSAPDKSGLPSDRFSAERTGGSVSTLTIQRTQQEDSAVYLCASSLAWAGETQYFGPGTRLLVL.

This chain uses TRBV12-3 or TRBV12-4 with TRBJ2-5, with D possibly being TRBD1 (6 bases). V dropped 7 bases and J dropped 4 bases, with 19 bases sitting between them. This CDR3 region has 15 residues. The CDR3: CASTPSPGALETQYF. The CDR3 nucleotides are TGTGCCAGCACCCCCAGTCCAGGGGCGCTAGAGACCCAGTACTTC.

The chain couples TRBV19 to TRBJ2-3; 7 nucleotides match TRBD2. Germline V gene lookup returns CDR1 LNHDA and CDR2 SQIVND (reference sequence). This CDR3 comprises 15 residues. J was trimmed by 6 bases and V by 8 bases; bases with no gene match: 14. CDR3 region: CASGVRAGEMDTQYF. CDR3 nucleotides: TGTGCCAGTGGAGTACGGGCGGGAGAGATGGATACGCAGTATTTT.

The CDR3 loop is CSAMVADTQYF. The CDR3 DNA reads as TGCAGTGCTATGGTTGCAGATACGCAGTATTTT. The chain carries TRBV20-1 and TRBJ2-3; D ambiguous. Trimming removed 4 bases at V and 4 bases at J, with 6 bases between. This CDR3 spans 11 amino acids. Germline V lookup: CDR1 DFQATT, CDR2 SNEGSKA (reference sequence).

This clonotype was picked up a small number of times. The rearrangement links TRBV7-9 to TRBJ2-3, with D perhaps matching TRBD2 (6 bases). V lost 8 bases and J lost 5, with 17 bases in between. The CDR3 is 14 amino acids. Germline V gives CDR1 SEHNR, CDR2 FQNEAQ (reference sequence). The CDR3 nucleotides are TGTGCCAGCGCGGAGGGCCAGGGCGTAGATACGCAGTATTTT. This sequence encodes CASAEGQGVDTQYF.

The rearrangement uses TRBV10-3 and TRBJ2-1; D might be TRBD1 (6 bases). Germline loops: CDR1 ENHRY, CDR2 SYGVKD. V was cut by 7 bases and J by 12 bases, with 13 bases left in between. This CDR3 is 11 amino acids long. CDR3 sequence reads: CAITDSRSQFF. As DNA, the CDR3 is TGTGCCATCACGGACAGCCGATCGCAGTTCTTC.

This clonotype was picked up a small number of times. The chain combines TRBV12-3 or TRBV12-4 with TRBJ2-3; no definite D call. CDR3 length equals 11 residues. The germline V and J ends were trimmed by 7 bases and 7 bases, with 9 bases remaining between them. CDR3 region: CASTLGYTQYF. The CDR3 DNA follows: TGTGCCAGCACCCTGGGGTATACGCAGTATTTT.

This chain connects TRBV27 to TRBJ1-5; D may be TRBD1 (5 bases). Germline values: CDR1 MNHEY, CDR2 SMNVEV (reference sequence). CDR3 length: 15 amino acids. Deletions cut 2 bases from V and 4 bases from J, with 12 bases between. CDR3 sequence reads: CASSLGQGWNQPQHF. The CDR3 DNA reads TGTGCCAGCAGTTTAGGGCAGGGATGGAATCAGCCCCAGCATTTT.

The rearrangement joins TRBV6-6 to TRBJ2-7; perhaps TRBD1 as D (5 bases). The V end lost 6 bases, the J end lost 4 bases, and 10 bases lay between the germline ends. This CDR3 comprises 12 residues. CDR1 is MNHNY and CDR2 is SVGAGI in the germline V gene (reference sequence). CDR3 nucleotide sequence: TGTGCCAGCAGCCCGACAGTTTACGAGCAGTACGTC. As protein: CASSPTVYEQYV.

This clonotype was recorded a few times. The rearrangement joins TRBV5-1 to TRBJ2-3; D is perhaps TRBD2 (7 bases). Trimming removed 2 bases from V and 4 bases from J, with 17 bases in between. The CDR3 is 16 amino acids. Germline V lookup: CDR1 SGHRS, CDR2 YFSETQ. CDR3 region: CASSFRGAPVSDTQYF. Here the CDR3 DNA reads TGCGCCAGCAGCTTCCGGGGGGCCCCGGTGTCAGATACGCAGTATTTT.

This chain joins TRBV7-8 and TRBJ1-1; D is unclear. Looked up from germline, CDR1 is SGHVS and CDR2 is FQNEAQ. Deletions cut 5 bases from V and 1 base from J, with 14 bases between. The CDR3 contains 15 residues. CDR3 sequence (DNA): TGTGCCAGCAGCCGGATGTTCGGGGAGAACACTGAAGCTTTCTTT. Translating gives CASSRMFGENTEAFF. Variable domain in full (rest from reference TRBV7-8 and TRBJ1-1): GAGVSQSPRYKVAKRGQDVALRCDPISGHVSLFWYQQALGQGPEFLTYFQNEAQLDKSGLPSDRFFAERPEGSVSTLKIQRTQQEDSAVYLCASSRMFGENTEAFFGQGTRLTVV.

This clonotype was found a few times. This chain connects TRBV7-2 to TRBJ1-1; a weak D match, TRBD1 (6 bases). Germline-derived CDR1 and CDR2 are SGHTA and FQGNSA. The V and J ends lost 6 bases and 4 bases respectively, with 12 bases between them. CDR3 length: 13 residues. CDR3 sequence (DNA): TGTGCCAGCAGGAGACAGGAAGGCACTGAAGCTTTCTTT. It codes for CASRRQEGTEAFF.

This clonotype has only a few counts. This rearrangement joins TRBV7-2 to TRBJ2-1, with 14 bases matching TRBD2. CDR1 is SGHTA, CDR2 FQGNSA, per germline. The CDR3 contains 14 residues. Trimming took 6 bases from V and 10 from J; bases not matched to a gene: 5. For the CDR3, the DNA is TGTGCCAGCAGAGGACTAGCGGGGGGTTGGGAGCAGTTCTTC. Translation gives CASRGLAGGWEQFF.

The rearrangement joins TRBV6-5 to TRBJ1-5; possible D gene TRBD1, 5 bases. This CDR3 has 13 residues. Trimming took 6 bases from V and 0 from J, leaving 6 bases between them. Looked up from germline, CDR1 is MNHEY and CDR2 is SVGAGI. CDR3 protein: CASRTGSNQPQHF. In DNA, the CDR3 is TGTGCCAGCAGAACAGGTAGCAATCAGCCCCAGCATTTT.